The present T cell receptor beta chain was sequenced within a study of blood T cell repertoires in COVID-19. Study overall: Sites across the United States, Italy and Spain contributed samples from acute and convalescent COVID-19.

This CDR3 comprises 18 residues. Trimming removed 0 bases from V and 0 bases from J; junction bases left unmatched: 8. Germline values: CDR1 SGHRS, CDR2 YFSETQ. Authors' analysis steps: Estimates of nucleated cell counts were drawn from the amplification of reference gene primers. Sequencing used immunoSEQ multiplex PCR; TCRdb keeps in-frame clones, though not all of them. Clone size and the V and J calls come from that table; the DNA yielded D and trimming. Of about 360,000 clones in the sample, roughly 86% were seen once. Material for sequencing was peripheral blood. The receptor was isolated from a human donor in a cohort sampled during active COVID-19. V is TRBV5-1 and J is TRBJ2-2; 7 bases fit TRBD2. This CDR3 is CASSLELTSTANTGELFF. CDR3 DNA sequence: TGCGCCAGCAGCTTGGAACTGACTAGCACCGCGAACACCGGGGAGCTGTTTTTT.